The TCR beta chain under discussion was sequenced for a study of CD8 T cells in Susac syndrome. Study summary: Active disease was present in six of the sequenced Susac syndrome patients, and remission in eight or nine. Treatment at blood withdrawal was none, corticosteroids, or intravenous immunoglobulin alone in Susac syndrome patients.

Germline V gene lookup returns CDR1 SGHKS and CDR2 YYEKEE (reference sequence). The CDR3 runs to 13 residues. The V and J ends lost 7 bases and 2 bases respectively, with 10 bases between them. An amount of RNA that ranged from roughly 0.5 to 1 ug was reverse transcribed with random hexamers. The authors amplified TCR beta CDR3 across 54 Vbeta and 13 Jbeta using immunoSEQ multiplex PCR. MiXCR was run by TCRdb on the immunoSEQ multiplex PCR reads, yielding one entry per CDR3 protein. The sample has roughly 250,000 distinct CDR3 sequences; approximately 95% are singletons. This clonotype was detected only once. TCR beta sequencing was performed on blood CD8+ and CD4+ T cells.

The TCR was taken from a human donor with Susac syndrome. The specimen sequenced was CD4+ T cells from PBMCs. The chain couples TRBV5-5 to TRBJ2-1; D may be TRBD1 or TRBD2 (5 bases each). Here the CDR3 DNA reads TGTGCCAGCGGGGGAAAGCCCTACAATGAGCAGTTCTTC. Amino acid sequence: CASGGKPYNEQFF.